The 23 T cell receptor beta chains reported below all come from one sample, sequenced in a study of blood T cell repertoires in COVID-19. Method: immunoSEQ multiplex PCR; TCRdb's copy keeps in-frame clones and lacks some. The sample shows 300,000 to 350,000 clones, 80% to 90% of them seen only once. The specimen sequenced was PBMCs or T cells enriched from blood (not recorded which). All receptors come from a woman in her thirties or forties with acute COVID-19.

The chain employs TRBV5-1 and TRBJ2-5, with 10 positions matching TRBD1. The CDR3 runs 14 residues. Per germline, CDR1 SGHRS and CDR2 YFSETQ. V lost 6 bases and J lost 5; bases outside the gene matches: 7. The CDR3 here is CASKGTGEFETQYF. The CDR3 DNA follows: TGCGCCAGCAAAGGGACAGGGGAATTCGAGACCCAGTACTTC.

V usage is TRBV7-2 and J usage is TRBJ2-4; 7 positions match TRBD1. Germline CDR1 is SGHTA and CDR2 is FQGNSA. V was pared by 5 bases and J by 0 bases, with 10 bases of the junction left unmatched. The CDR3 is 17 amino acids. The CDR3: CASSPTGQELAKNIQYF. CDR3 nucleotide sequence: TGTGCCAGCAGCCCGACAGGACAGGAACTAGCCAAAAACATTCAGTACTTC. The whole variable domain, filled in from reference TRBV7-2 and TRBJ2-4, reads GAGVSQSPSNKVTEKGKDVELRCDPISGHTALYWYRQSLGQGLEFLIYFQGNSAPDKSGLPSDRFSAERTGGSVSTLTIQRTQQEDSAVYLCASSPTGQELAKNIQYFGAGTRLSVL.

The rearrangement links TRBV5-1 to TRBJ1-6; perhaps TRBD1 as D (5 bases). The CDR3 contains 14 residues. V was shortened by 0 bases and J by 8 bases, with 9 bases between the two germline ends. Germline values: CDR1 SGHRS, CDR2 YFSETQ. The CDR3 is CASSLAGGDSPLHF. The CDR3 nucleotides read TGCGCCAGCAGCTTGGCCGGGGGGGATTCACCCCTCCACTTT.

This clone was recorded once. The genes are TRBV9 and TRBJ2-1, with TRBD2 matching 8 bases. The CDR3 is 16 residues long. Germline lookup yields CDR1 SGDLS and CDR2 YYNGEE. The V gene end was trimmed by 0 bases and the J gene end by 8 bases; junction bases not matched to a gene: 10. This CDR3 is CASSVALSGGLHEQFF. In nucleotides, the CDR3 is TGTGCCAGCAGCGTAGCTTTGAGCGGGGGTCTCCATGAGCAGTTCTTC.

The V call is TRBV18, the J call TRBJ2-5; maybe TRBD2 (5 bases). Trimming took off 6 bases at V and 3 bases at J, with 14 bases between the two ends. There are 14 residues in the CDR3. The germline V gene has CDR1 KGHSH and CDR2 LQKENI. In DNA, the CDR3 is TGTGCCAGCTCCCACGGCGGGCTAGAAGAGACCCAGTACTTC. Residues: CASSHGGLEETQYF.

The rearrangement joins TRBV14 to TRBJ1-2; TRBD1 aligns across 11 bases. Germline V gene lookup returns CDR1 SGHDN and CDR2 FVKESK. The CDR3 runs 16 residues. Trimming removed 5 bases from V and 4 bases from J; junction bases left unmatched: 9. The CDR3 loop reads CASSSYPGQGGYGYTF. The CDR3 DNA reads TGTGCCAGCAGCAGCTACCCGGGACAGGGGGGCTATGGCTACACCTTC.

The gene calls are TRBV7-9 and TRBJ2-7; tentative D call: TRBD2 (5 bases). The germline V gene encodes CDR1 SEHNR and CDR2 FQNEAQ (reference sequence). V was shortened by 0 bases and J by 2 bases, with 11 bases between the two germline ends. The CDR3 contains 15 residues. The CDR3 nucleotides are TGTGCCAGCAGCTTAGCGGGGTGGAGGACCTACGAGCAGTACTTC. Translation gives CASSLAGWRTYEQYF.

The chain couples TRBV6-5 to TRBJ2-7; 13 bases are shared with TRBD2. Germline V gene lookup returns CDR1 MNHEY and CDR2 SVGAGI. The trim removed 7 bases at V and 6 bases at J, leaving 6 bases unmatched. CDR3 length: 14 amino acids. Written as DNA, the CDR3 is TGTGCCAGCATAAGGACTAGCGGGAGTAGCGAGCAGTACTTC. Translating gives CASIRTSGSSEQYF.

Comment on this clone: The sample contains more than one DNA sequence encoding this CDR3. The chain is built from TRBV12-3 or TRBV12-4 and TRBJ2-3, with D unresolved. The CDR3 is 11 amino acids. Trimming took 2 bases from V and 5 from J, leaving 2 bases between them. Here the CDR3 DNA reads TGTGCCAGCAGTTTACGAGATACGCAGTATTTT. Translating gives CASSLRDTQYF.

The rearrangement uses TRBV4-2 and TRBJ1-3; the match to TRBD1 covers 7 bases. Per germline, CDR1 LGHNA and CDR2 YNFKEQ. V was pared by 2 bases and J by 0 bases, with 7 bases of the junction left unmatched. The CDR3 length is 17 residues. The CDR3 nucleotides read TGTGCCAGCAGCCAAAGACAGGGCCCCGTCTCTGGAAACACCATATATTTT. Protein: CASSQRQGPVSGNTIYF.

For the CDR3, the DNA is TGTGCCATCAGTGACGTAGGGACTATGGGAGCCCTGGCCTCCTACGAGCAGTACTTC. Its translation is CAISDVGTMGALASYEQYF. The chain couples TRBV10-3 to TRBJ2-7, with 7 bases lining up with TRBD2. With 3 bases clipped from V and 0 bases from J, the junction kept 17 bases outside the gene matches. The CDR3 is made up of 19 amino acids. The germline CDR1 and CDR2 sequences are ENHRY and SYGVKD.

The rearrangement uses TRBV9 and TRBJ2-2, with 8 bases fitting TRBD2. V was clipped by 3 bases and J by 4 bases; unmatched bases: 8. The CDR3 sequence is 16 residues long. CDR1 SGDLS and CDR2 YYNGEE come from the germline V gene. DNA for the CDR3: TGTGCCAGCAGCGGCCGAAGCGGGAGTAGCACCGGGGAGCTGTTTTTT. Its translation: CASSGRSGSSTGELFF.

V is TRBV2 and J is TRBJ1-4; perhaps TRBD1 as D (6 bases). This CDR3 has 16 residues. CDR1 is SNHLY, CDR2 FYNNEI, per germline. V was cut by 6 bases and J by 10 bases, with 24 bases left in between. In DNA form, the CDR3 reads TGTGCCAGCAGCCCCACCGATACAGGGTGGATGGGAAAACTGTTTTTT. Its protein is CASSPTDTGWMGKLFF.

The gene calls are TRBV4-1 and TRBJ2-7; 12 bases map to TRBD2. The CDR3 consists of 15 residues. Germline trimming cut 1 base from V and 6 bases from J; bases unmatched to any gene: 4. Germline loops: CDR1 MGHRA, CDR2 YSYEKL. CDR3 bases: TGCGCCAGCAGCCAAGTCCTAGCGGGAGGGAGCGAGCAGTACTTC. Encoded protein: CASSQVLAGGSEQYF.

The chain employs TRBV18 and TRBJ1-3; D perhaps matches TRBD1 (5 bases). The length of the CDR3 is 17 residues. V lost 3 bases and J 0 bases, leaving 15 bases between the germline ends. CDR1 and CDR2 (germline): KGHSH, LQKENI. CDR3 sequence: CASSPEGRGSSGNTIYF. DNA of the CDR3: TGTGCCAGCTCACCGGAGGGTAGGGGAAGCTCTGGAAACACCATATATTTT.

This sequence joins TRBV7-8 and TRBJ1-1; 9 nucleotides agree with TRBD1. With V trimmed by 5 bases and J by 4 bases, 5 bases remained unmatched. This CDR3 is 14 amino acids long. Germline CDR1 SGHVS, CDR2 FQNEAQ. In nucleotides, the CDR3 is TGTGCCAGCAGCCCTGGGACAGGGTTCACTGAAGCTTTCTTT. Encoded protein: CASSPGTGFTEAFF. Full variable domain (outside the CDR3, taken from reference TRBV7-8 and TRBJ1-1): GAGVSQSPRYKVAKRGQDVALRCDPISGHVSLFWYQQALGQGPEFLTYFQNEAQLDKSGLPSDRFFAERPEGSVSTLKIQRTQQEDSAVYLCASSPGTGFTEAFFGQGTRLTVV.

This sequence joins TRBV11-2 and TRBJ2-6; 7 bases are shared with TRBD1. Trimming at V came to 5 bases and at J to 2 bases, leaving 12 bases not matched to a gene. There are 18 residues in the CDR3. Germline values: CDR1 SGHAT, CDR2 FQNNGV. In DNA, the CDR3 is TGTGCCAGCAGCCAACTGACAGGGCGGCTTGCTGGGGCCAACGTCCTGACTTTC. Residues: CASSQLTGRLAGANVLTF.

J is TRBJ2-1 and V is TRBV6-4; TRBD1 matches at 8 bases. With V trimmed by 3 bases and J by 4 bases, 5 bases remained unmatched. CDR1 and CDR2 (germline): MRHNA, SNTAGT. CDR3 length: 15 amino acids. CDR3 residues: CASSETGEPYNEQFF. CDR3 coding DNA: TGTGCCAGCAGTGAGACAGGGGAACCATACAATGAGCAGTTCTTC.

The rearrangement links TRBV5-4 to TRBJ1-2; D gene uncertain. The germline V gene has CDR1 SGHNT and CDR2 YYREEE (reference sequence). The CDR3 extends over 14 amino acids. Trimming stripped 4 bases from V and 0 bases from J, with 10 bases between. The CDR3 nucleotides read TGTGCCAGCAGCCTGACGGGAGCTAACTATGGCTACACCTTC. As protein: CASSLTGANYGYTF.

The CDR3 loop reads CASSITGTGVADTQYF. DNA for the CDR3: TGTGCCAGCAGCATCACCGGGACAGGGGTGGCAGATACGCAGTATTTT. This rearrangement joins TRBV7-2 to TRBJ2-3, with 10 bases that match TRBD1. The CDR3 has 16 residues. The J segment lost 4 bases and the V segment lost 5 bases, leaving 9 bases of the junction unmatched. Germline CDR1 and CDR2: SGHTA and FQGNSA.

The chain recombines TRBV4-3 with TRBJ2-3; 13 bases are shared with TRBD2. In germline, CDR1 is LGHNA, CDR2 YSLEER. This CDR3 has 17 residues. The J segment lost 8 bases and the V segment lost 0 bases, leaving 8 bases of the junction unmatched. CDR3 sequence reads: CASSQDLLAGGRVTQYF. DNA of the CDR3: TGCGCCAGCAGCCAAGACCTACTAGCGGGAGGGCGGGTTACGCAGTATTTT.

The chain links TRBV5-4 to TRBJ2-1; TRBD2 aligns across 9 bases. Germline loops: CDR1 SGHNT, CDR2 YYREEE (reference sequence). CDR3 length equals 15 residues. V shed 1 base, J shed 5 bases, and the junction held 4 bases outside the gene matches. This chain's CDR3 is CASSLFSGSNNEQFF. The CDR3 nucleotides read TGTGCCAGCAGCTTGTTTAGCGGGAGCAACAATGAGCAGTTCTTC.

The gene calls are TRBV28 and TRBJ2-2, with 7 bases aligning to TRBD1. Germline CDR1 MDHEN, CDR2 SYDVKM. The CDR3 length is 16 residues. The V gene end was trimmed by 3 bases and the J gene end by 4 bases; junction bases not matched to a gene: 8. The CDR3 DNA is TGTGCCAGCAGTTTGGGGTTGGGACAGTCCACCGGGGAGCTGTTTTTT. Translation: CASSLGLGQSTGELFF.